This T cell receptor (beta chain) is drawn from a study of breast tumors, draining lymph nodes, adjacent tissues. Using its own MiXCR run on the multiplex PCR reads, TCRdb lists one record per CDR3 protein. The table lists about 21,000 distinct CDR3 sequences, around 33% of them singletons. This clonotype came up many times. Its specificity is not known. Study-wide points: Luminal-like breast cancer showed significantly greater tumor-nontumor repertoire similarity than basal-like breast cancer did. Findings are consistent with lymph node origin and intratumoral expansion of most tumor T cells.

The CDR3 length is 14 residues. The J segment lost 5 bases and the V segment lost 5 bases, leaving 7 bases of the junction unmatched. CDR1 is LNHDA and CDR2 is SQIVND in the germline V gene (reference sequence). Sequencing was carried out using breast tumor tissue. The receptor's source is a female donor with breast cancer. Some clones in this sample may be carry-over from other donors' samples. The chain employs TRBV19 and TRBJ2-7; 9 nucleotides match TRBD2. Here the CDR3 DNA reads TGTGCCAGTAGTCCTAGCGGGACCCTCGACGAGCAGTACTTC. Translation: CASSPSGTLDEQYF.